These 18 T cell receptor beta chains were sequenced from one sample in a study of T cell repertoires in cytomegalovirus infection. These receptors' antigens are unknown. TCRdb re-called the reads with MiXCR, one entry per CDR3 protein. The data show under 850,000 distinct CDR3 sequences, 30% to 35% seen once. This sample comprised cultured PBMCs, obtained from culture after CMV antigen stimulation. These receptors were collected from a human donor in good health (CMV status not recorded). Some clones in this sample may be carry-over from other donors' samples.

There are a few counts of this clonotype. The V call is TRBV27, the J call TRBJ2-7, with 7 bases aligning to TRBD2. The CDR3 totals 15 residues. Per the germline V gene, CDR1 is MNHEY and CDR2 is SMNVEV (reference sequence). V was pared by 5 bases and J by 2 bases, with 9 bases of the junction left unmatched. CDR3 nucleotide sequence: TGTGCCAGCAGTCCATCGGGGGGTCGGGCCTACGAGCAGTACTTC. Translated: CASSPSGGRAYEQYF.

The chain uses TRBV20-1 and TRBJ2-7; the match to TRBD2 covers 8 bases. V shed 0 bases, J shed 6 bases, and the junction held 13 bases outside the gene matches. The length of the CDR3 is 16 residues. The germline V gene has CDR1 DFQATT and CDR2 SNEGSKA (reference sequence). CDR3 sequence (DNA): TGCAGTGCTAGAGATGGCCAGGGGCTAGCGGGCGCCGAGCAGTACTTC. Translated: CSARDGQGLAGAEQYF.

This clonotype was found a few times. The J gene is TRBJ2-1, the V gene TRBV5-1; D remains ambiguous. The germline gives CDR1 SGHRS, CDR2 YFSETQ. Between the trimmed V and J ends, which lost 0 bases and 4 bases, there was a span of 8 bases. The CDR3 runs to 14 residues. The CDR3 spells CASSLGRLYNEQFF. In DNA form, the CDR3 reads TGCGCCAGCAGCTTGGGCAGGCTGTACAATGAGCAGTTCTTC.

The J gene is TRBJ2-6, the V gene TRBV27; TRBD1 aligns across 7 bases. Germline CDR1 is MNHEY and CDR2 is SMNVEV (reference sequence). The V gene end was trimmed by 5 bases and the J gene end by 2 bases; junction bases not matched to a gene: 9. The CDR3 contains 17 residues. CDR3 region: CASSPRQGSTGANVLTF. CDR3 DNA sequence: TGTGCCAGCAGTCCGCGACAGGGTAGTACTGGGGCCAACGTCCTGACTTTC.

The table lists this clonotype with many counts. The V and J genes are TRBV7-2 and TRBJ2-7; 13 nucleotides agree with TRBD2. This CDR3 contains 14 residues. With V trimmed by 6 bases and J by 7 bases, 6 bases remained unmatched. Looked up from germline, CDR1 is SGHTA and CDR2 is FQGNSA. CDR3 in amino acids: CASRLAGGPGEQYF. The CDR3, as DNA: TGTGCCAGCAGACTAGCGGGAGGGCCAGGGGAGCAGTACTTC. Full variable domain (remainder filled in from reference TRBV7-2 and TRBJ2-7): GAGVSQSPSNKVTEKGKDVELRCDPISGHTALYWYRQSLGQGLEFLIYFQGNSAPDKSGLPSDRFSAERTGGSVSTLTIQRTQQEDSAVYLCASRLAGGPGEQYFGPGTRLTVT.

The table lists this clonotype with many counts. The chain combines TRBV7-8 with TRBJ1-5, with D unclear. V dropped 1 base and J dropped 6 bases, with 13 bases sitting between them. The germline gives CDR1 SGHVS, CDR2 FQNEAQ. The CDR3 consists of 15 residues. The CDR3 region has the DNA TGTGCCAGCAGCTTAGTTCACAGAGTGGGTCAGCCCCAGCATTTT. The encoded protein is CASSLVHRVGQPQHF. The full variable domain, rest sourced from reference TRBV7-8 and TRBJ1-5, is GAGVSQSPRYKVAKRGQDVALRCDPISGHVSLFWYQQALGQGPEFLTYFQNEAQLDKSGLPSDRFFAERPEGSVSTLKIQRTQQEDSAVYLCASSLVHRVGQPQHFGDGTRLSIL.

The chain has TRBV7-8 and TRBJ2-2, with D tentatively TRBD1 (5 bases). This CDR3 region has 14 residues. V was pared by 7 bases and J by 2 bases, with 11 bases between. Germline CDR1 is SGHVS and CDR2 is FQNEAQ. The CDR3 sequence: CASTTTVNTGELFF. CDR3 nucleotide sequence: TGTGCCAGCACCACGACAGTAAACACCGGGGAGCTGTTTTTT.

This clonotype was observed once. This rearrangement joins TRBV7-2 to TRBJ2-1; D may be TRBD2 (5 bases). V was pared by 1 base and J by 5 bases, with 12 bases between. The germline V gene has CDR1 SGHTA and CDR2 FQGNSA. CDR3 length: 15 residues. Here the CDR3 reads CASSLELVGDNEQFF. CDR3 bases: TGTGCCAGCAGCTTAGAACTAGTGGGAGACAATGAGCAGTTCTTC.

The CDR3 nucleotides read TGTGCCAGCAGTTCGTGCGACAGCAACACTGAAGCTTTCTTT. It translates to CASSSCDSNTEAFF. The V gene is TRBV12-3 or TRBV12-4, the J gene TRBJ1-1; TRBD1 is a possible D gene (5 bases). The CDR3 loop spans 14 amino acids. Trimming pared 4 bases from V and 2 bases from J, leaving 11 bases between.

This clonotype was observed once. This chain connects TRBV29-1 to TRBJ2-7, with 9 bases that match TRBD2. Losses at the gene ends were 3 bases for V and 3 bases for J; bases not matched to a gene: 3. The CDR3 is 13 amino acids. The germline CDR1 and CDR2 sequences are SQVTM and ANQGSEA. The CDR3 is CSVDSSGSYEQYF. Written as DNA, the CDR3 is TGCAGCGTTGATAGTAGCGGGAGCTACGAGCAGTACTTC.

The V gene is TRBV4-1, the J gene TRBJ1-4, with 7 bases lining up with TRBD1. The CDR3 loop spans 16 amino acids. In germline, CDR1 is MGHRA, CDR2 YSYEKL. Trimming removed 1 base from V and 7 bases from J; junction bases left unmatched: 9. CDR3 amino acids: CASSQVRQGEFEKLFF. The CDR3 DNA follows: TGCGCCAGCAGCCAAGTTCGGCAGGGGGAATTTGAAAAACTGTTTTTT.

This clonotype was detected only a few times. The CDR3 region is CSARPFSPQETQYF. CDR3 coding DNA: TGCAGTGCCCGCCCTTTCAGCCCCCAAGAGACCCAGTACTTC. This chain uses TRBV20-1 with TRBJ2-5, with unresolved D. The CDR3 loop spans 14 amino acids. Germline CDR1 and CDR2: DFQATT and SNEGSKA (reference sequence). Trimming cost V 6 bases and J 1 base, with 15 bases left between them.

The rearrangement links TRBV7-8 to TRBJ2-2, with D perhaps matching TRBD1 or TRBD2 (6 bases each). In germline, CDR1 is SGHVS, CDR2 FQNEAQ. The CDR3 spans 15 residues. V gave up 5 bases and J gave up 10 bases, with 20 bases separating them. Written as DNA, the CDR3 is TGTGCCAGCAGCCCTCGCGGCTGGGGGGCCGTGGAGCTGTTTTTT. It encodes CASSPRGWGAVELFF.

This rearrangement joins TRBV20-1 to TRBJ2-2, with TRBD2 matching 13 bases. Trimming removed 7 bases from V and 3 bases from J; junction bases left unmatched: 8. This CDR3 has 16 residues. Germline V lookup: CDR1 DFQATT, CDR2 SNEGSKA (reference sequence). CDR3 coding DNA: TGCAGTGTTCCGACTAGCGGGGGGACTCACACCGGGGAGCTGTTTTTT. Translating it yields CSVPTSGGTHTGELFF.

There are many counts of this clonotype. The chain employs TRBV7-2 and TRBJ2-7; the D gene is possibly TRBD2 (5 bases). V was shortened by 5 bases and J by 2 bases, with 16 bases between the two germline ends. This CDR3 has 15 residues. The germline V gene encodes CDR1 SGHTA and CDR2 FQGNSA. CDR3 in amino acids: CASSTRLSRPYEQYF. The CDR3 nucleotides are TGTGCCAGCAGCACCCGACTAAGCAGACCCTACGAGCAGTACTTC.

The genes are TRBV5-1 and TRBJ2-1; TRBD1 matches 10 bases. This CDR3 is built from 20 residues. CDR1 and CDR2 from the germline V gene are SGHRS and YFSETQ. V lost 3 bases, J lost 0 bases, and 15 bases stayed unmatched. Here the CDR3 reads CASSYRQGAGGWSSYNEQFF. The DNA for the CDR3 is TGCGCCAGCAGCTACCGACAGGGGGCCGGCGGGTGGAGCTCCTACAATGAGCAGTTCTTC.

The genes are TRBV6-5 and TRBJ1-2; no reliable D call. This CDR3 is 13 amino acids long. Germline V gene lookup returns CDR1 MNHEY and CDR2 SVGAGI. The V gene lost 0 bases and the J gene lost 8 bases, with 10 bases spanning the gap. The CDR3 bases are TGTGCCAGCAGTTACTCTCCCCTTTCGGGCTACACCTTC. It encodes CASSYSPLSGYTF.

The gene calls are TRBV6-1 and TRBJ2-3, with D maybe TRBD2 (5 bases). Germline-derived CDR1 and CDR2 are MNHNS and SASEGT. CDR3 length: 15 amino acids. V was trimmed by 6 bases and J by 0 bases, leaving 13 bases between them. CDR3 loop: CASRPSGASTDTQYF. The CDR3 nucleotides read TGTGCCAGCAGACCCAGCGGAGCTAGCACAGATACGCAGTATTTT.